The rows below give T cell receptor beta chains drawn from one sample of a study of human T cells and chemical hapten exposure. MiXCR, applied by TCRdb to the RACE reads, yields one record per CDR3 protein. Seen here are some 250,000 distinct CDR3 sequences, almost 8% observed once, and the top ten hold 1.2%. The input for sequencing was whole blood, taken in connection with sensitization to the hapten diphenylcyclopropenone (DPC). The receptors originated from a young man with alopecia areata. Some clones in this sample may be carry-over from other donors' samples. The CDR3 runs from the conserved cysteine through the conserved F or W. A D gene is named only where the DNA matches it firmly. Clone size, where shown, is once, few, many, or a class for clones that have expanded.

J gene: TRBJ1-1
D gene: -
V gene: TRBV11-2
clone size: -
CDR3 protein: CASRGVAGPLNTEAFF
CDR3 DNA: TGTGCCAGCAGAGGAGTCGCCGGGCCTTTGAACACTGAAGCTTTCTTT

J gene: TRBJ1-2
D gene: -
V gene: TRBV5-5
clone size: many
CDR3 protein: CASSKPGTAYGYTF
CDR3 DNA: TGTGCCAGCAGCAAGCCGGGGACGGCCTATGGCTACACCTTC

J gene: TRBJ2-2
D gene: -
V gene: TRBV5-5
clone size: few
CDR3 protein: CASSLGPDRELFF
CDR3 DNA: TGTGCCAGCAGCTTGGGACCGGACCGGGAGCTGTTTTTT

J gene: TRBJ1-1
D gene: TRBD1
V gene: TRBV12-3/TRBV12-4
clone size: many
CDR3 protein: CASRITGTGLNTEAFF
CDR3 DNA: TGTGCCAGCAGGATAACCGGGACAGGGCTTAACACTGAAGCTTTCTTT

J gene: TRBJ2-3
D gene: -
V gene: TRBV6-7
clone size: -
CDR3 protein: CASSYSEQPTSTDTQYF
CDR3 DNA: TGTGCCAGCAGCTACTCCGAGCAGCCCACTAGCACAGATACGCAGTATTTT

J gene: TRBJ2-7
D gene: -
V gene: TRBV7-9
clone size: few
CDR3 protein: CASSFRGRDEQYF
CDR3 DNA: TGTGCCAGCAGCTTTCGGGGTAGAGACGAGCAGTACTTC

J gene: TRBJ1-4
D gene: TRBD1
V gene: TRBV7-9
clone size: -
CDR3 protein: CASGRTGEKLFF
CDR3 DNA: TGTGCCAGCGGTCGGACAGGGGAAAAACTGTTTTTT

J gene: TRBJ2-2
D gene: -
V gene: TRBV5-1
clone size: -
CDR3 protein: CASSPDSPGELFF
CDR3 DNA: TGCGCCAGCAGCCCGGACAGCCCCGGGGAGCTGTTTTTT

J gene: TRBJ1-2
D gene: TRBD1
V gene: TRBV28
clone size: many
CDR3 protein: CASSATRDRAARGYTF
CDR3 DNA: TGTGCCAGCAGTGCCACTCGGGACAGGGCGGCGCGGGGCTACACCTTC

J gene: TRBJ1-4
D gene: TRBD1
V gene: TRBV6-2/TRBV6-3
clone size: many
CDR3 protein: CASSRRGQRYEKLFF
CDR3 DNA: TGTGCCAGCAGTCGCAGGGGGCAGCGTTATGAAAAACTGTTTTTT

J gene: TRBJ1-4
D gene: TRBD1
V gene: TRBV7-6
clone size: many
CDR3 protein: CASSVGQYNEKLFF
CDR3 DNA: TGTGCCAGCAGCGTGGGACAGTATAATGAAAAACTGTTTTTT

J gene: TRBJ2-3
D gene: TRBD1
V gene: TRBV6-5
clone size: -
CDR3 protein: CASSPDRVETDTQYF
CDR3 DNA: TGTGCCAGCAGTCCAGACAGGGTGGAAACAGATACGCAGTATTTT

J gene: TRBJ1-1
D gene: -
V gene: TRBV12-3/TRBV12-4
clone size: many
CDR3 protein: CASRYRERGTEAFF
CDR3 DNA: TGTGCCAGCAGGTACAGGGAAAGGGGCACTGAAGCTTTCTTT

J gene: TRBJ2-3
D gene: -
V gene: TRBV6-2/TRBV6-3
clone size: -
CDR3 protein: CASSWDMRGDATDTQYF
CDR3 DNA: TGTGCCAGCAGTTGGGACATGCGCGGAGATGCCACAGATACGCAGTATTTT

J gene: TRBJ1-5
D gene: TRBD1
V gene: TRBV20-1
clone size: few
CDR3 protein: CSARTVGQGINQPQHF
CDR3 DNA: TGCAGTGCCAGAACCGTGGGACAGGGCATTAATCAGCCCCAGCATTTT

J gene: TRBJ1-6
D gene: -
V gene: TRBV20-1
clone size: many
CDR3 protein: CSAKGQNNSPLHF
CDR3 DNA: TGCAGTGCAAAGGGGCAGAATAATTCACCCCTCCACTTT

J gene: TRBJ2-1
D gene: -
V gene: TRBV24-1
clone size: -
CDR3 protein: CATRDYNEQFF
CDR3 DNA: TGTGCCACCAGGGATTACAATGAGCAGTTCTTC

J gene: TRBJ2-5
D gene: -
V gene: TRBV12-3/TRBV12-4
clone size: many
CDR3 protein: CASSFRGGNGETQYF
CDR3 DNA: TGTGCCAGCAGTTTTAGGGGGGGCAATGGAGAGACCCAGTACTTC

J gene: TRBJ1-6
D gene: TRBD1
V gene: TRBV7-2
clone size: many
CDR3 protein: CASSLSGTGNSPLHF
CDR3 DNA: TGTGCCAGCAGCTTATCCGGGACAGGGAATTCACCCCTCCACTTT

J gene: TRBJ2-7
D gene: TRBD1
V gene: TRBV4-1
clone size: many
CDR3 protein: CASSRDRVRHEQYF
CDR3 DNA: TGCGCCAGCAGCCGGGACAGGGTCCGCCACGAGCAGTACTTC

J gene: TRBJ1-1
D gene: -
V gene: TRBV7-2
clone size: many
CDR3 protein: CASSLVTGYAFF
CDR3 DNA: TGTGCCAGCAGCTTAGTTACAGGATATGCTTTCTTT

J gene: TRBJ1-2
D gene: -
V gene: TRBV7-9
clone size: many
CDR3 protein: CASKMDGNYGYTF
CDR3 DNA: TGTGCCAGCAAGATGGACGGGAACTATGGCTACACCTTC

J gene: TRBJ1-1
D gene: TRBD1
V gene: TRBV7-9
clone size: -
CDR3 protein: CASSCRDRGIGTEAFF
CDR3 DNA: TGTGCCAGCAGCTGCCGGGACAGGGGGATTGGCACTGAAGCTTTCTTT

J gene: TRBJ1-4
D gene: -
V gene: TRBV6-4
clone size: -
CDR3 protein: CASRGHATNEKLFF
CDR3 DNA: TGTGCCAGCAGGGGACATGCAACTAATGAAAAACTGTTTTTT

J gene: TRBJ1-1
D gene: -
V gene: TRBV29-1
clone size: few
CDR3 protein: CSATGNTEAFF
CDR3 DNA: TGCAGCGCCACAGGGAACACTGAAGCTTTCTTT

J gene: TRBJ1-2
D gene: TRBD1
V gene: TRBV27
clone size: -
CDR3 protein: CASRLGGDRNYGYTF
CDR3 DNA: TGTGCCAGCAGGTTGGGCGGGGACAGGAACTATGGCTACACCTTC

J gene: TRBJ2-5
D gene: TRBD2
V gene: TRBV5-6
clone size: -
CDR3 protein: CASSLWGGGDQETQYF
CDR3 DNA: TGTGCCAGCAGCTTGTGGGGCGGGGGTGACCAAGAGACCCAGTACTTC

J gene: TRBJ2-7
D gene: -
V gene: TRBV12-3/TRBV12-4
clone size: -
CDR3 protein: CASRSSHEQYF
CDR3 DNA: TGTGCCAGCAGATCCTCCCACGAGCAGTACTTC

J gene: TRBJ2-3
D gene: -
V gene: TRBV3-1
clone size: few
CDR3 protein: CASSPPGTPGDTQYF
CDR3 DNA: TGTGCCAGCAGCCCGCCCGGGACCCCAGGAGATACGCAGTATTTT

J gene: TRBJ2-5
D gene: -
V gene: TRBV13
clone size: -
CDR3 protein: CASSLRAGASETQYF
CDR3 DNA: TGTGCCAGCAGCTTGCGGGCGGGGGCCTCAGAGACCCAGTACTTC

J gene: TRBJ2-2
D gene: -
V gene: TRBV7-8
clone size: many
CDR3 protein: CASSHTGKNTGELFF
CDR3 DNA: TGTGCCAGCAGCCACACCGGGAAGAACACCGGGGAGCTGTTTTTT

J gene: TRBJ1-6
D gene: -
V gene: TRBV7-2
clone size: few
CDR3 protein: CASSSQDGRSPLHF
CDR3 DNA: TGTGCCAGCAGCTCACAGGATGGAAGATCACCCCTCCACTTT

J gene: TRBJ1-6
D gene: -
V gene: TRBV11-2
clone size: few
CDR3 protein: CASSLVRGRNSPLHF
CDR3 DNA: TGTGCCAGCAGCTTAGTTCGGGGAAGGAATTCACCCCTCCACTTT

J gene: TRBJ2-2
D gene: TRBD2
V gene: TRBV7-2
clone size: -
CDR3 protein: CASRVAGGRSTGELFF
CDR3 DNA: TGTGCCAGCAGGGTAGCGGGGGGGCGGAGCACCGGGGAGCTGTTTTTT

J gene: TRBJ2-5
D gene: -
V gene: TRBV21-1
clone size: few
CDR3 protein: CASSKQGVQETQYF
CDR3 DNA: TGTGCCAGCAGCAAGCAGGGGGTCCAAGAGACCCAGTACTTC

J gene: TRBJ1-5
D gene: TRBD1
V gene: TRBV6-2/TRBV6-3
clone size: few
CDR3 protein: CASSYPGGDRGRQPQHF
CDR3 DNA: TGTGCCAGCAGTTACCCCGGCGGGGACAGGGGACGGCAGCCCCAGCATTTT

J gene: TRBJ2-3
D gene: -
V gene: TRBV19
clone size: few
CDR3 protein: CASSATGTIAADTQYF
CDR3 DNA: TGTGCCAGTAGCGCCACCGGGACCATAGCCGCAGATACGCAGTATTTT

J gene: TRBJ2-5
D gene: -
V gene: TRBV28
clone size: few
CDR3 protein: CALTRAQYF
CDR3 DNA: TGTGCCCTCACGAGGGCCCAGTACTTC

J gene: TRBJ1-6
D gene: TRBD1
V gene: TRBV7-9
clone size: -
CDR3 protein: CASSSGTALFHNSPLHF
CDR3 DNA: TGTGCCAGCAGCTCCGGGACAGCTCTTTTTCATAATTCACCCCTCCACTTT

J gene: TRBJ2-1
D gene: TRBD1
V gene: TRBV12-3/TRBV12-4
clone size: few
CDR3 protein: CASSSDRELDEQFF
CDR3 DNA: TGTGCCAGCAGTTCGGACAGGGAGTTGGATGAGCAGTTCTTC

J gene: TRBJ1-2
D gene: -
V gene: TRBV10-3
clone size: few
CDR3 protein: CAITPGPNYGYTF
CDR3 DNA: TGTGCCATCACCCCGGGTCCCAACTATGGCTACACCTTC

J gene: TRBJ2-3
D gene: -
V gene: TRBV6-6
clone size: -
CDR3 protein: CASIKRGTSTDTQYF
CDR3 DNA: TGTGCCAGCATCAAACGGGGGACTAGCACAGATACGCAGTATTTT

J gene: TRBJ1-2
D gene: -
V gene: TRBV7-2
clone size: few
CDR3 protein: CASSPYNDGYTF
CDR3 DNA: TGTGCCAGCAGCCCCTATAACGATGGCTACACCTTC

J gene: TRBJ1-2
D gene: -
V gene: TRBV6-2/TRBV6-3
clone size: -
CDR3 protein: CASRRVSEGGYTF
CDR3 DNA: TGTGCCAGCAGACGGGTTTCCGAAGGCGGCTACACCTTC

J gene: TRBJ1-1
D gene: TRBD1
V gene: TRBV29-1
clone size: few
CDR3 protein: CSVYRGSTEAFF
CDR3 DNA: TGCAGCGTATACAGGGGTTCCACTGAAGCTTTCTTT

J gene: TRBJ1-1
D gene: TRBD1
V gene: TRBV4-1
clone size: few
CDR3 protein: CASSQGQGVMNTEAFF
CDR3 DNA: TGCGCCAGCAGCCAGGGACAGGGGGTCATGAACACTGAAGCTTTCTTT

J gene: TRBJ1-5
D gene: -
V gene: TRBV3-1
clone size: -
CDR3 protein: CASSQEGRPQHF
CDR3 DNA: TGTGCCAGCAGCCAAGAGGGTAGGCCCCAGCATTTT

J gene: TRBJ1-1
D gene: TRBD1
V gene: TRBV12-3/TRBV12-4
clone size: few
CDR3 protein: CASSITTRGLTQNTEAFF
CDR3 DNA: TGTGCCAGCAGTATAACGACCAGGGGGCTGACTCAAAACACTGAAGCTTTCTTT

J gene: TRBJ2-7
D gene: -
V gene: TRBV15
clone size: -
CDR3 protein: CATSRDIPGGGRDEQYF
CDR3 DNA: TGTGCCACCAGCAGAGATATTCCCGGTGGGGGTCGCGACGAGCAGTACTTC

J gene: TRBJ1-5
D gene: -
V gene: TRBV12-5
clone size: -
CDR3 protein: CASGPPGRGNQPQHF
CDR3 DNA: TGTGCTAGTGGCCCACCGGGAAGGGGAAATCAGCCCCAGCATTTT

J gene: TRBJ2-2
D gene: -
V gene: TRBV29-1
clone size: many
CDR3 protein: CSVRLSNTGELFF
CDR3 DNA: TGCAGCGTTCGCCTCTCGAACACCGGGGAGCTGTTTTTT

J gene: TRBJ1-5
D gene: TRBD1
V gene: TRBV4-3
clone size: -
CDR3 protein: CASSLRTGVNQPQHF
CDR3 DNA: TGCGCCAGCAGCTTAAGGACAGGGGTCAATCAGCCCCAGCATTTT

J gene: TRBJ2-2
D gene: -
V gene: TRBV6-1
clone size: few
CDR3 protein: CASSEGGAAGELFF
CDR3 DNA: TGTGCCAGCAGTGAAGGAGGGGCCGCCGGGGAGCTGTTTTTT

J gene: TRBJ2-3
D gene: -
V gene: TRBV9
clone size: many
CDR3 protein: CASSVEGALGDTQYF
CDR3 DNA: TGTGCCAGCAGCGTGGAGGGGGCGCTTGGAGATACGCAGTATTTT

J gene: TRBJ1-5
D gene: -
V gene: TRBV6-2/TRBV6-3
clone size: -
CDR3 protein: CASSYGWGPNNQPQHF
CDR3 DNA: TGTGCCAGCAGTTACGGTTGGGGACCCAATAATCAGCCCCAGCATTTT

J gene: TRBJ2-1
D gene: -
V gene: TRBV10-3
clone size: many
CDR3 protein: CAMGPGLHYNEQFF
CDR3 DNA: TGTGCCATGGGGCCGGGACTGCATTACAATGAGCAGTTCTTC